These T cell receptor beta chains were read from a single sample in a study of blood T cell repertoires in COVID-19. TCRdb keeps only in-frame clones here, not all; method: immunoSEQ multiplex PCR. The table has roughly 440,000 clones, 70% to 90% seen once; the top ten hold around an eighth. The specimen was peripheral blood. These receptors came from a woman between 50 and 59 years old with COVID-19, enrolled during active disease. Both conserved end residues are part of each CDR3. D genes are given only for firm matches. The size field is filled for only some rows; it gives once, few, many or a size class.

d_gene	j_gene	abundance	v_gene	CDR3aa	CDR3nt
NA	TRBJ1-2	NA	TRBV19	CASSGRGEGYTF	TGTGCCAGTTCCGGACGGGGGGAAGGCTACACCTTC
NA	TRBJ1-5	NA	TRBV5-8	CASSFIGGMGGFSNQPQHF	TGTGCCAGCAGCTTTATCGGGGGAATGGGGGGGTTCAGCAATCAGCCCCAGCATTTT
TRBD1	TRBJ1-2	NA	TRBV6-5	CAISSRDRVNYGYTF	TGTGCCATTTCTAGCCGGGACAGGGTTAACTATGGCTACACCTTC
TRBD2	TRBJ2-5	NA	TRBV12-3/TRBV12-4	CASGLGGEETQYF	TGTGCCAGCGGCCTGGGGGGGGAAGAGACCCAGTACTTC
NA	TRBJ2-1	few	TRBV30	CAWSQGRRLDNEQFF	TGTGCCTGGAGTCAGGGCCGCAGACTCGACAATGAGCAGTTCTTC
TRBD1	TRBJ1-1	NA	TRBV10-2	CASSFDRGGEAFF	TGCGCCAGCAGCTTCGACAGGGGAGGTGAAGCTTTCTTT
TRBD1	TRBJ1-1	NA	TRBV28	CASSFTQGVRNTEAFF	TGTGCCAGCAGTTTTACACAGGGGGTTAGGAACACTGAAGCTTTCTTT
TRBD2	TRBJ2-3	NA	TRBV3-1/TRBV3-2	CASRLGTSGGNTQYF	TGTGCCAGCAGATTGGGGACTAGCGGGGGGAATACGCAGTATTTT
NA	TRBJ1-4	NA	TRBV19	CASRETAVKEKLFF	TGTGCCAGTCGGGAGACAGCGGTGAAGGAAAAACTGTTTTTT
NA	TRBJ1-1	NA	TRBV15	CATSIRSTPEAFF	TGTGCCACCAGCATCCGGTCGACTCCAGAAGCTTTCTTT
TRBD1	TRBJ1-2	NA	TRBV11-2	CASSSGTGGIGNYGYTF	TGTGCCAGCAGCTCCGGGACAGGGGGCATAGGGAACTATGGCTACACCTTC
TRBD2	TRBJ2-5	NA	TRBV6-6	CASSYSPPGGETQYF	TGTGCCAGCAGTTACTCTCCTCCGGGGGGAGAGACCCAGTACTTC
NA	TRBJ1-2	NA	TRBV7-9	CASSSSGAEGGGYTF	TGTGCCAGCAGTTCATCGGGTGCAGAAGGCGGCGGCTACACCTTC
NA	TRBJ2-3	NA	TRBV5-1	CASSLDSSTDTQYF	TGCGCCAGCAGCTTGGATTCTAGCACAGATACGCAGTATTTT
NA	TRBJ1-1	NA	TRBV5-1	CASSFDRHEAFF	TGCGCCAGCAGCTTCGACAGGCACGAAGCTTTCTTT
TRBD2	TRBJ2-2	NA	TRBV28	CASSLAAGGSNTGELFF	TGTGCCAGCAGTTTGGCGGCCGGGGGGTCGAACACCGGGGAGCTGTTTTTT
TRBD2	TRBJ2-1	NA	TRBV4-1	CASSHTLAGEDNEQFF	TGCGCCAGCAGCCATACTTTAGCGGGGGAGGACAATGAGCAGTTCTTC
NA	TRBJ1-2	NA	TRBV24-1	CAPRGSYYGYTF	TGTGCCCCTCGGGGGTCCTACTATGGCTACACCTTC
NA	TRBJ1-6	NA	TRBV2	CASSEGHEGKNSPLHF	TGTGCCAGCAGTGAAGGTCATGAGGGCAAAAATTCACCCCTCCACTTT
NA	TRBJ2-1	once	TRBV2	CASSESGPLGLLYNEQFF	TGTGCCAGCAGTGAATCTGGGCCCCTGGGCCTCCTTTACAATGAGCAGTTCTTC
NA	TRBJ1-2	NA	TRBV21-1	CASGLRGYTF	TGTGCCAGCGGGCTACGTGGCTACACCTTC
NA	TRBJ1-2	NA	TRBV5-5	CASSLDPQVNYGYTF	TGTGCCAGCAGCTTGGACCCGCAGGTGAACTATGGCTACACCTTC
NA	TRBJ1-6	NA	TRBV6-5	CAARGPNSPLHF	TGTGCCGCCAGGGGCCCAAATTCACCCCTCCACTTT
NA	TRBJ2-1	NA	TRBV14	CASSQGTGWRNEQFF	TGTGCCAGCAGCCAAGGGACGGGGTGGCGAAATGAGCAGTTCTTC
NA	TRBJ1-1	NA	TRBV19	CASSIAQSNTEAFF	TGTGCCAGTAGTATAGCACAGTCGAACACTGAAGCTTTCTTT
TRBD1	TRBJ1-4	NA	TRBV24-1	CATSPGQGTSTNEKLFF	TGTGCCACCAGTCCCGGACAGGGTACTTCTACTAATGAAAAACTGTTTTTT
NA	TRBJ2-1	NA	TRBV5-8	CASSLGDTSYNEQFF	TGTGCCAGCAGCTTGGGGGACACATCTTACAATGAGCAGTTCTTC
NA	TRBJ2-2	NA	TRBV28	CASSTDSPSGELFF	TGTGCCAGCAGCACGGACAGCCCCTCCGGGGAGCTGTTTTTT
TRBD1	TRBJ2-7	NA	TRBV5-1	CASSFTGTGTYEQYF	TGCGCCAGCAGTTTTACCGGGACAGGGACCTACGAGCAGTACTTC
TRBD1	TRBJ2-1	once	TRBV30	CAWKMTGAYNEQFF	TGTGCCTGGAAAATGACAGGGGCCTACAATGAGCAGTTCTTC
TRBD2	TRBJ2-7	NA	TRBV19	CASSQPPGRGVYEQYF	TGTGCCAGTAGTCAACCCCCTGGGCGGGGGGTCTACGAGCAGTACTTC
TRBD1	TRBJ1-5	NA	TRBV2	CASSDGGTGFNQPQHF	TGTGCCAGCAGTGATGGTGGGACAGGGTTCAATCAGCCCCAGCATTTT
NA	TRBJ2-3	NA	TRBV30	CAWSVLLSNADTQYF	TGTGCCTGGAGTGTACTCTTGAGCAACGCCGATACGCAGTATTTT
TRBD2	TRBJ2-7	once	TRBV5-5	CASSLAGGTLTYEQYF	TGTGCCAGCAGCTTGGCCGGGGGGACCCTAACCTACGAGCAGTACTTC
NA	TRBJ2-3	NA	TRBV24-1	CATRGGTWDSSTDTQYF	TGTGCCACCAGGGGGGGTACTTGGGATTCTAGCACAGATACGCAGTATTTT
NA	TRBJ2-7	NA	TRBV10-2	CASSEGAPGPYEQYF	TGCGCCAGCAGCGAAGGGGCACCTGGTCCCTACGAGCAGTACTTC
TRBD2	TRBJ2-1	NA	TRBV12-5	CASGPESGLAQGEQFF	TGTGCTAGTGGACCCGAATCGGGACTAGCGCAGGGAGAGCAGTTCTTC
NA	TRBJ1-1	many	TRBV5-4	CASSLDPGFPEAFF	TGTGCCAGCAGCTTGGATCCAGGGTTCCCTGAAGCTTTCTTT
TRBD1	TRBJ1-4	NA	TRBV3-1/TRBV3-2	CASSQSAGTGEKLFF	TGTGCCAGCAGCCAATCGGCAGGGACAGGTGAAAAACTGTTTTTT
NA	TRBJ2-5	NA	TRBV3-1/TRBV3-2	CASSTPLLLGGETQYF	TGTGCCAGCAGTACCCCGTTGCTCCTCGGGGGAGAGACCCAGTACTTC
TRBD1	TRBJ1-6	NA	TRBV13	CASIAYGTGGYNSPLHF	TGTGCCAGCATCGCTTATGGGACAGGGGGTTACAATTCACCCCTCCACTTT
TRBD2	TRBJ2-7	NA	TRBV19	CASSAPSGGSHEQYF	TGTGCCAGTAGTGCGCCTAGCGGGGGTTCCCACGAGCAGTACTTC
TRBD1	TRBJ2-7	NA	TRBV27	CASSNRGTSYEQYF	TGTGCCAGCAGTAACAGGGGGACCTCCTACGAGCAGTACTTC
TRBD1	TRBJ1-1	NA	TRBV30	CAWSYRGGMRNTEAFF	TGTGCCTGGAGCTACAGGGGTGGGATGCGGAACACTGAAGCTTTCTTT
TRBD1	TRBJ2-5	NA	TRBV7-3	CASSPRDREETQYF	TGTGCCAGCAGCCCCCGGGACAGGGAGGAGACCCAGTACTTC
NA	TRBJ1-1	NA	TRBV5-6	CASSLASGGSTEAFF	TGTGCCAGCAGCTTGGCCTCAGGTGGAAGCACTGAAGCTTTCTTT